Below are 5 T cell receptor beta chains sequenced from a single sample in a study of beta chain features in type 1 diabetes. Points from the study as a whole: TCRB CDR3s from Type 1 diabetes patients were moderately but significantly shorter in all four CD4+ subsets.

Every isolated RNA sample was fully reverse transcribed, so sequencing captured expressed TCRB transcripts. Produced via immunoSEQ multiplex PCR; TCRdb's table is partial and in-frame only. Seen here are some 660,000 clones, more than 13% observed once, and the top ten hold around 0.04%. No antigens are known for them. Sequenced input: naive CD4+ T cells from blood. The receptors shown here come from a young man with type 1 diabetes.

V and J are TRBV18 and TRBJ2-3; D gene unclear. The CDR3 length is 13 residues. Germline V gene lookup returns CDR1 KGHSH and CDR2 LQKENI. V lost 4 bases and J lost 2, with 7 bases in between. Here the CDR3 DNA reads TGTGCCAGCTCACTCTCCGCCACAGATACGCAGTATTTT. It yields the protein CASSLSATDTQYF.

V is TRBV6-1 and J is TRBJ2-1, with D possibly called TRBD1 or TRBD2 (7 bases each). Between the trimmed V and J ends, which lost 0 bases and 9 bases, there was a span of 15 bases. The CDR3 loop spans 15 amino acids. In germline, CDR1 is MNHNS, CDR2 SASEGT. In DNA form, the CDR3 reads TGTGCCAGCAGTGAAGCTGGCAGGGGGGGAGCTGAGCAGTTCTTC. The encoded protein is CASSEAGRGGAEQFF.

V gene TRBV7-2 combines with J gene TRBJ1-4; no definite D call. Trimming left V 0 bases short and J 5 bases short, with 10 bases between. Germline V gene sequence: CDR1 SGHTA, CDR2 FQGNSA. The CDR3 is 15 amino acids. The CDR3 DNA reads as TGTGCCAGCAGCTTAGCGTTTAGGGCAAATGAAAAACTGTTTTTT. Translated, it gives CASSLAFRANEKLFF. Full variable domain (missing parts from reference TRBV7-2 and TRBJ1-4): GAGVSQSPSNKVTEKGKDVELRCDPISGHTALYWYRQSLGQGLEFLIYFQGNSAPDKSGLPSDRFSAERTGGSVSTLTIQRTQQEDSAVYLCASSLAFRANEKLFFGSGTQLSVL.

The chain uses TRBV4-1 and TRBJ1-2, with D uncertain. CDR1 and CDR2 (germline): MGHRA, YSYEKL. V gave up 4 bases and J gave up 4 bases, with 10 bases separating them. The CDR3 is 13 residues long. This CDR3 is CASSPVDGYGYTF. DNA of the CDR3: TGCGCCAGCAGCCCCGTGGACGGCTATGGCTACACCTTC.

This clone occurred a few times. The rearrangement joins TRBV30 to TRBJ1-2; 10 nucleotides line up with TRBD1. This CDR3 has 15 residues. Germline V gene data show CDR1 as GTSNPN and CDR2 as SVGIG (reference sequence). Losses at the gene ends were 0 bases for V and 2 bases for J; bases not matched to a gene: 3. The CDR3 sequence is CAWSVDRGLNYGYTF. CDR3 in DNA: TGTGCCTGGAGTGTAGACAGGGGGCTAAACTATGGCTACACCTTC.